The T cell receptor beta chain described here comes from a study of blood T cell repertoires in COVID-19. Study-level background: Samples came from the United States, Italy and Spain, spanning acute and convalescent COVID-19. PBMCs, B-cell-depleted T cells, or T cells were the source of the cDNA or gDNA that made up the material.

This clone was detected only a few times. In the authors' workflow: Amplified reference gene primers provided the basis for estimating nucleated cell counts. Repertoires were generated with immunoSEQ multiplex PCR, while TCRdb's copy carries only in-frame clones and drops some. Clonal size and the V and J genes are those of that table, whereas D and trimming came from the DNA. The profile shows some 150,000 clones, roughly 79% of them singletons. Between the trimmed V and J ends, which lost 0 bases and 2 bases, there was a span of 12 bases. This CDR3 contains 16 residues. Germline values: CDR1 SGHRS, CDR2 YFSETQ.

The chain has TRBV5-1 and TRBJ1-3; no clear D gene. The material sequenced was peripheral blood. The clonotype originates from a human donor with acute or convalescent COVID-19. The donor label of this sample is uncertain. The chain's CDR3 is CASSLAAAEAGNTIYF. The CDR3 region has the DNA TGCGCCAGCAGCTTGGCCGCAGCTGAGGCTGGAAACACCATATATTTT.